A selection of T cell receptor beta chains follows, all from one sample in a study of blood T cell repertoires in COVID-19. TCRdb's copy holds only in-frame clones and misses some; the assay was immunoSEQ multiplex PCR. The data show about 200,000 clones, around 82% seen once. The sample consisted of peripheral blood. The receptor set was obtained from an older woman with acute or convalescent COVID-19. The CDR3 runs from the conserved cysteine through the conserved F or W. D genes are given only for firm matches. Clone size is shown for a subset of rows, as once, few, many or a class of expanded clone.

clone_size,d_call,v_call,j_call,cdr3_aa,cdr3_nt
-,-,TRBV5-4,TRBJ2-2,CASSLGLTGELFF,TGTGCCAGCAGCTTGGGACTAACCGGGGAGCTGTTTTTT
-,TRBD2,TRBV5-1,TRBJ2-1,CASRGSSGRSGEQFF,TGCGCCAGCAGGGGATCTAGCGGGAGATCTGGCGAGCAGTTCTTC
-,TRBD1,TRBV6-2/TRBV6-3,TRBJ1-5,CASSRDSSNQPQHF,TGTGCCAGCAGTCGGGACAGTAGCAATCAGCCCCAGCATTTT
-,-,TRBV2,TRBJ1-6,CASKGVPYNSPLHF,TGTGCCAGTAAGGGGGTCCCCTATAATTCACCCCTCCACTTT
-,TRBD2,TRBV7-2,TRBJ2-3,CASSTALGTSAATDTQYF,TGTGCCAGCAGCACCGCTTTAGGGACTAGCGCAGCCACAGATACGCAGTATTTT
-,-,TRBV19,TRBJ1-1,CASSIFSGELGTEAFF,TGTGCCAGTAGTATATTTTCCGGGGAGTTGGGCACTGAAGCTTTCTTT
-,-,TRBV2,TRBJ2-1,CASSLLTNEQFF,TGTGCCAGCAGTCTCCTGACTAATGAGCAGTTCTTC
few,-,TRBV24-1,TRBJ2-7,CATSDHAGDPYEQYF,TGTGCCACCAGTGACCATGCAGGGGACCCCTACGAGCAGTACTTC
-,-,TRBV3-1/TRBV3-2,TRBJ1-5,CASSQDYGGDQPQHF,TGTGCCAGCAGCCAAGATTATGGGGGGGATCAGCCCCAGCATTTT
-,-,TRBV6-6,TRBJ2-4,CASSGQLLAKNIQYF,TGTGCCAGCAGTGGACAGTTACTAGCCAAAAACATTCAGTACTTC
-,TRBD1,TRBV25-1,TRBJ1-5,CATTGGEVSSNQPQHF,TGTGCCACTACAGGGGGGGAAGTTTCAAGCAATCAGCCCCAGCATTTT
-,-,TRBV3-1/TRBV3-2,TRBJ1-2,CASSQWGRASNYGYTF,TGTGCCAGCAGCCAGTGGGGGAGGGCCTCTAACTATGGCTACACCTTC
few,TRBD2,TRBV7-9,TRBJ2-7,CASSSLAGSYEQYF,TGTGCCAGCAGCTCTCTAGCGGGTTCCTACGAGCAGTACTTC
-,-,TRBV7-9,TRBJ2-1,CASSLAGANEQFF,TGTGCCAGCAGCTTAGCAGGGGCTAATGAGCAGTTCTTC
-,-,TRBV5-1,TRBJ2-3,CASSLTTPTDTQYF,TGCGCCAGCAGCTTGACTACCCCCACAGATACGCAGTATTTT
few,-,TRBV30,TRBJ1-1,CAWSVQPNTEAFF,TGTGCCTGGAGTGTACAGCCTAACACTGAAGCTTTCTTT
-,-,TRBV5-4,TRBJ2-7,CASSLAGGQDYEQYF,TGTGCCAGCAGCTTGGCCGGGGGGCAGGACTACGAGCAGTACTTC
-,-,TRBV5-8,TRBJ1-1,CASSPRVVNTEAFF,TGTGCCAGCAGCCCACGGGTAGTTAACACTGAAGCTTTCTTT
once,TRBD2,TRBV7-2,TRBJ2-7,CASSPRLAGGYEQYF,TGTGCCAGCAGCCCCAGACTAGCGGGAGGCTACGAGCAGTACTTC
few,-,TRBV7-2,TRBJ2-7,CASSLAGEQYF,TGTGCCAGCAGCCTGGCTGGCGAGCAGTACTTC
-,-,TRBV18,TRBJ2-1,CASSLDSNGYNEQFF,TGTGCCAGCTCACTCGATAGCAATGGCTACAATGAGCAGTTCTTC
few,TRBD2,TRBV28,TRBJ2-1,CASSSGGGNNEQFF,TGTGCCAGCAGTTCGGGAGGTGGGAACAATGAGCAGTTCTTC
-,-,TRBV5-1,TRBJ2-7,CASSLGGAQAYEQYF,TGCGCCAGCAGCCTGGGCGGGGCTCAAGCCTACGAGCAGTACTTC
-,TRBD2,TRBV19,TRBJ2-1,CASRPTGRVNEQFF,TGTGCCAGTAGACCCACTGGGAGGGTCAATGAGCAGTTCTTC
-,-,TRBV19,TRBJ1-5,CASSYGGFGQPQHF,TGTGCCAGTAGTTACGGGGGGTTTGGTCAGCCCCAGCATTTT
-,-,TRBV10-3,TRBJ1-3,CAISDSGVTNTIYF,TGTGCCATCAGTGATTCAGGGGTGACGAACACCATATATTTT
-,-,TRBV27,TRBJ2-1,CASSLSSGTYNEQFF,TGTGCCAGCAGTTTAAGTTCGGGTACCTACAATGAGCAGTTCTTC
-,-,TRBV6-4,TRBJ2-7,CASSEGIGSRYEQYF,TGTGCCAGCAGTGAGGGTATCGGGAGTCGCTACGAGCAGTACTTC
-,TRBD2,TRBV28,TRBJ2-2,CASSTLAGATGELFF,TGTGCCAGCAGTACACTAGCGGGAGCCACCGGGGAGCTGTTTTTT
-,-,TRBV28,TRBJ1-5,CASELRGEQPQHF,TGTGCCAGCGAATTAAGAGGAGAGCAGCCCCAGCATTTT
-,TRBD1,TRBV5-1,TRBJ1-1,CASNQNWGQGGTEAFF,TGCGCCAGCAACCAAAATTGGGGACAGGGAGGAACTGAAGCTTTCTTT
-,-,TRBV3-1/TRBV3-2,TRBJ1-2,CASSQGQGRGYTF,TGTGCCAGCAGCCAAGGGCAGGGAAGAGGCTACACCTTC
-,TRBD1,TRBV29-1,TRBJ2-6,CSVDSQGAAGANVLTF,TGCAGCGTTGATAGTCAGGGGGCGGCTGGGGCCAACGTCCTGACTTTC
-,-,TRBV3-1/TRBV3-2,TRBJ2-6,CASSQKKGQSLSGANVLTF,TGTGCCAGCAGCCAAAAAAAAGGACAGTCCCTCTCTGGGGCCAACGTCCTGACTTTC
-,-,TRBV27,TRBJ2-7,CASSARVFSYEQYF,TGTGCCAGCAGTGCCAGGGTCTTTTCCTACGAGCAGTACTTC
-,-,TRBV5-1,TRBJ1-2,CASSPGNNYGYTF,TGCGCCAGCAGCCCCGGGAATAACTATGGCTACACCTTC
once,-,TRBV11-2,TRBJ2-7,CASSLVAGSTYEQYF,TGTGCCAGCAGCTTAGTTGCAGGGTCCACCTACGAGCAGTACTTC
-,TRBD1,TRBV5-1,TRBJ1-4,CASSPGTAGIEKLFF,TGCGCCAGCAGCCCCGGGACAGCCGGAATTGAAAAACTGTTTTTT
-,-,TRBV6-5,TRBJ2-2,CASKIGLEAAGELFF,TGTGCCAGCAAAATCGGCCTAGAGGCTGCCGGGGAGCTGTTTTTT
-,-,TRBV7-9,TRBJ1-6,CASSLVQSSYNSPLHF,TGTGCCAGCAGCTTAGTACAGAGCTCCTATAATTCACCCCTCCACTTT
-,-,TRBV12-3/TRBV12-4,TRBJ1-2,CASSQAGSYGYTF,TGTGCCAGCAGCCAAGCGGGTTCCTATGGCTACACCTTC
-,TRBD1,TRBV28,TRBJ1-6,CASSLLRTGVANSPLHF,TGTGCCAGCAGTTTATTGCGGACAGGGGTGGCAAATTCACCCCTCCACTTT
-,TRBD1,TRBV12-3/TRBV12-4,TRBJ2-7,CASSAQGRGRQYF,TGTGCCAGCAGTGCCCAAGGTAGGGGGCGGCAGTACTTC
-,TRBD1,TRBV5-1,TRBJ1-4,CASSRQGLNEKLFF,TGCGCCAGCAGTAGACAGGGCCTTAATGAAAAACTGTTTTTT
-,-,TRBV10-3,TRBJ1-1,CAISESSEEMNTEAFF,TGTGCCATCAGTGAGTCGTCGGAGGAAATGAACACTGAAGCTTTCTTT
few,TRBD1,TRBV15,TRBJ2-5,CATSRDTGGETQYF,TGTGCCACCAGCAGAGACACAGGGGGAGAGACCCAGTACTTC
-,-,TRBV5-1,TRBJ1-4,CASSLGASLEKLFF,TGCGCCAGCAGCTTGGGAGCGTCTTTAGAAAAACTGTTTTTT
few,TRBD2,TRBV5-4,TRBJ2-1,CASSQGREAYNEQFF,TGTGCCAGCAGCCAGGGACGGGAGGCCTACAATGAGCAGTTCTTC
-,TRBD1,TRBV6-5,TRBJ2-7,CASSYSIQGWDEQYF,TGTGCCAGCAGTTACTCGATACAGGGGTGGGACGAGCAGTACTTC
-,-,TRBV9,TRBJ2-2,CASSVERGTGELFF,TGTGCCAGCAGCGTAGAACGGGGCACCGGGGAGCTGTTTTTT
-,TRBD1,TRBV3-1/TRBV3-2,TRBJ1-2,CASSQDRGALYGYTF,TGTGCCAGCAGCCAAGACAGGGGGGCCCTATATGGCTACACCTTC
-,-,TRBV28,TRBJ1-5,CASRMGATYDQPQHF,TGTGCCAGCAGGATGGGTGCGACATACGATCAGCCCCAGCATTTT
-,-,TRBV7-2,TRBJ2-3,CASGASKDSDTQYF,TGTGCCAGCGGTGCGTCGAAGGACTCAGATACGCAGTATTTT
-,-,TRBV9,TRBJ2-3,CASSVGVPDTQYF,TGTGCCAGCAGCGTAGGAGTGCCAGATACGCAGTATTTT
-,TRBD2,TRBV27,TRBJ2-1,CASSQGVGGSVWYNEQFF,TGTGCCAGCAGTCAAGGGGTTGGCGGGAGTGTTTGGTATAATGAGCAGTTCTTC